What follows are 4 T cell receptor beta chains derived from one specimen sequenced in a study of metastatic and nonmetastatic thyroid tumors. No patient had received any treatment before thyroid surgery. TCRdb used MiXCR to call clones anew from the PCR reads. The sample yields roughly 40,000 clones, around 17% seen once. Sample: blood. The receptor set was obtained from a female donor with papillary thyroid cancer or a benign thyroid nodule (not recorded which). Some clones in this sample may be carry-over from other donors' samples.

With regard to this clone: The junction differs from germline at one of its ends, possibly a read error. Within the sample, other DNA sequences also encode this same CDR3. The J gene is TRBJ2-2, the V gene TRBV3-1; D not certain. Germline values: CDR1 LGHDT, CDR2 YNNKEL (reference sequence). CDR3 length: 11 amino acids. As DNA, the CDR3 is TGTGCCAGCAGCCATACCGGCGAGCTTTTTTTT. This codes for CASSHTGELFF.

In this sample, this clone turned up many times. This chain joins TRBV7-2 and TRBJ2-7; TRBD2 agrees at 10 bases. With 5 bases clipped from V and 9 bases from J, the junction kept 10 bases outside the gene matches. Germline V lookup: CDR1 SGHTA, CDR2 FQGNSA. CDR3 size: 14 residues. The CDR3 region is CASSPGTSADVQYF. For the CDR3, the DNA is TGTGCCAGCAGCCCAGGGACTAGCGCCGATGTGCAGTACTTC.

This clone was detected many times. This chain links TRBV12-3 or TRBV12-4 with TRBJ1-2; D gene ambiguous. V lost 1 base, J lost 6 bases, and 9 bases lay in between. The CDR3 spans 13 residues. The CDR3 DNA follows: TGTGCCAGCAGTTTAGAACCGAGGAATGGCTACACCTTC. This translates into CASSLEPRNGYTF.

This clone occurred many times. The CDR3 reads CASSERRTSGSGRGQFF. The DNA of the CDR3 is TGTGCCAGCAGTGAAAGAAGGACTAGCGGGAGTGGACGAGGGCAGTTCTTC. The chain recombines TRBV2 with TRBJ2-1; 13 nucleotides agree with TRBD2. Unmatched junction bases numbered 13, after V lost 2 bases and J lost 12 bases. The CDR3 loop spans 17 amino acids. Germline values: CDR1 SNHLY, CDR2 FYNNEI. The whole variable domain, remainder taken from reference TRBV2 and TRBJ2-1, is EPEVTQTPSHQVTQMGQEVILRCVPISNHLYFYWYRQILGQKVEFLVSFYNNEISEKSEIFDDQFSVERPDGSNFTLKIRSTKLEDSAMYFCASSERRTSGSGRGQFFGPGTRLTVL.